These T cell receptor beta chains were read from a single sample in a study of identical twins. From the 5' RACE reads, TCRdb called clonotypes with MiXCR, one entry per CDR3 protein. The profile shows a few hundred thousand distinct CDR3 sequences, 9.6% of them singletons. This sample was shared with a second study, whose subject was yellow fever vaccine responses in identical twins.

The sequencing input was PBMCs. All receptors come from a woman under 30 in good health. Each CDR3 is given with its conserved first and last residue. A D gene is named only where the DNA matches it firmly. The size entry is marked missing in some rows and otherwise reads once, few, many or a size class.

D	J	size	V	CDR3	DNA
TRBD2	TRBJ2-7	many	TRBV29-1	CSVVPEGGGESYEQYF	TGCAGCGTTGTCCCCGAGGGCGGGGGGGAGTCCTACGAGCAGTACTTC
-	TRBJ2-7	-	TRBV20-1	CSARPELYEQYF	TGCAGTGCTCGCCCCGAGCTCTACGAGCAGTACTTC
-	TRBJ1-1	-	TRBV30	CAWFAGRPEAFF	TGTGCCTGGTTCGCAGGTCGGCCTGAAGCTTTCTTT
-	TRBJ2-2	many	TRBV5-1	CASSLVLTGELFF	TGCGCCAGCAGCTTGGTTCTCACCGGGGAGCTGTTTTTT
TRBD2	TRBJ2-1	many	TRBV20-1	CSATNQGTRIEQFF	TGCAGTGCTACCAACCAGGGGACTAGAATTGAGCAGTTCTTC
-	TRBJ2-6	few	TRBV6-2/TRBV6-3	CASSPLIGSSSGANVLTF	TGTGCCAGCAGTCCCCTTATCGGCTCCAGCTCTGGGGCCAACGTCCTGACTTTC
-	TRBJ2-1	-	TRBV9	CASSVDRGRNEQFF	TGTGCCAGCAGCGTAGACCGGGGGCGCAATGAGCAGTTCTTC
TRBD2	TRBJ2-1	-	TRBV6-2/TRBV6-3	CASSYSTGNEREGLYNEQFF	TGTGCCAGCAGTTACTCGACAGGGAATGAGCGGGAGGGCCTATACAATGAGCAGTTCTTC
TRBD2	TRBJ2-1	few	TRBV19	CASTEAGGYNEQFF	TGTGCCAGTACGGAAGCGGGAGGCTACAATGAGCAGTTCTTC
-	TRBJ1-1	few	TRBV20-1	CSARYPTWHTNTEAFF	TGCAGTGCTCGATACCCAACATGGCACACGAACACTGAAGCTTTCTTT
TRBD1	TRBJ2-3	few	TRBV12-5	CASARDRATDTQYF	TGTGCTAGTGCCAGGGACAGGGCAACAGATACGCAGTATTTT
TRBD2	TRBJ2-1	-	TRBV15	CATSNGGANNEQFF	TGTGCCACCAGCAACGGGGGGGCCAACAATGAGCAGTTCTTC
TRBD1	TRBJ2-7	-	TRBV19	CASSPGGQGTYEQYF	TGTGCCAGTAGTCCCGGGGGACAGGGAACCTACGAGCAGTACTTC
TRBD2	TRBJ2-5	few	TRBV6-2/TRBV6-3	CASSIGLAGGFQETQYF	TGTGCCAGCAGCATCGGACTAGCGGGAGGATTCCAAGAGACCCAGTACTTC
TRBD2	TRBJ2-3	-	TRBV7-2	CASSLVQAGGTDTQYF	TGTGCCAGCAGCTTAGTGCAAGCGGGGGGAACAGATACGCAGTATTTT
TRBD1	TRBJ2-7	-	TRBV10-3	CAISESTGEQYF	TGTGCCATCAGTGAGTCGACAGGGGAGCAGTACTTC
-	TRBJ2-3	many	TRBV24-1	CATSDSRRDWNPDTDTQYF	TGTGCCACCAGTGATTCCCGCCGGGACTGGAACCCGGACACAGATACGCAGTATTTT
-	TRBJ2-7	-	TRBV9	CASSHNFYEQYF	TGTGCCAGCAGCCACAACTTCTACGAGCAGTACTTC
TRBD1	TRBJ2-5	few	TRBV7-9	CASSSYRGEETQYF	TGTGCCAGCAGCTCATACAGGGGTGAGGAGACCCAGTACTTC
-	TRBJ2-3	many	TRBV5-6	CASSFSADTQYF	TGTGCCAGCAGCTTCAGTGCAGATACGCAGTATTTT
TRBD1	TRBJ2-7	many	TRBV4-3	CASSPDRAESTYEQYF	TGCGCCAGCAGCCCGGACAGGGCCGAGTCCACCTACGAGCAGTACTTC
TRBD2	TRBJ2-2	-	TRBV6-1	CASRGGSDTGELFF	TGTGCCAGCAGGGGAGGGTCGGACACCGGGGAGCTGTTTTTT
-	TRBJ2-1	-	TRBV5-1	CASSLDSSGTNRLYNEQFF	TGCGCCAGCAGCTTGGATTCTTCCGGGACCAACCGCCTCTACAATGAGCAGTTCTTC
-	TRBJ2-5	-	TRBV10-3	CAISGLQETQYF	TGTGCCATCAGTGGTTTACAAGAGACCCAGTACTTC
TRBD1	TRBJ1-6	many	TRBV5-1	CASSLGTGNSPLHF	TGCGCCAGCAGCTTGGGGACAGGCAATTCACCCCTCCACTTT
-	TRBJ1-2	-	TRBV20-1	CSARDRAEYGYTF	TGCAGTGCTAGAGACAGGGCCGAATATGGCTACACCTTC
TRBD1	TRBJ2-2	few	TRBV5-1	CASSPSQQGIFVGELFF	TGCGCCAGCAGCCCGTCCCAACAGGGGATATTTGTCGGGGAGCTGTTTTTT
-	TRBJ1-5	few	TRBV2	CASSDFGFGQPQHF	TGTGCCAGCAGTGATTTTGGGTTCGGTCAGCCCCAGCATTTT
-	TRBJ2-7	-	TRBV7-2	CASRLGTFNYYEQYF	TGTGCCAGCAGACTGGGTACTTTTAACTACTACGAGCAGTACTTC
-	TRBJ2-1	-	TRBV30	CAWSPDREDEQFF	TGTGCCTGGAGTCCCGACAGGGAGGATGAGCAGTTCTTC